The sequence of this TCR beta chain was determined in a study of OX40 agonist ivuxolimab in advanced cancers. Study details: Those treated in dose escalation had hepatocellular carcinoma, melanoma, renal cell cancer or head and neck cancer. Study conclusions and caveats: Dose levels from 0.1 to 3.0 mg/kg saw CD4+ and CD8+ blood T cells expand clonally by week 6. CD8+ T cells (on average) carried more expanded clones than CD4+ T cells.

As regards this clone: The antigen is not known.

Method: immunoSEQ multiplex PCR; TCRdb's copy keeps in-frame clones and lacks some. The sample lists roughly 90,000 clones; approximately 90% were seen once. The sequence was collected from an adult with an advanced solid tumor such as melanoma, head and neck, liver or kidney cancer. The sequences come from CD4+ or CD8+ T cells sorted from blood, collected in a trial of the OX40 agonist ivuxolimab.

The CDR3 DNA sequence: TGCAGCGTTCTGGTGGGGGACGGGACCGGGGAGCTGTTTTTT. Translation gives CSVLVGDGTGELFF. The chain links TRBV29-1 to TRBJ2-2; D may correspond to TRBD1 or TRBD2 (5 bases each). The CDR3 runs 14 residues. CDR1 and CDR2 (germline): SQVTM, ANQGSEA. Between the trimmed V and J ends, which lost 5 bases and 5 bases, there was a span of 15 bases.